This T cell receptor (beta chain) is from a study of blood T cell repertoires in COVID-19. For the study at large: Samples representing acute and convalescent COVID-19 were sourced from the United States, Italy and Spain. Sample material is recorded as cDNA or gDNA derived from T cells, B-cell-depleted T cells, or PBMCs.

This CDR3 has 14 amino acids. CDR1 is SGHRS, CDR2 YFSETQ, per germline. The V end lost 0 bases, the J end lost 4 bases, and 11 bases lay between the germline ends. Source study methods: Amplification from reference gene primers served as the basis for estimated nucleated cell counts. Some clones are missing from TCRdb's copy, which holds only in-frame ones; the method was immunoSEQ multiplex PCR. The DNA was the basis for D and trimming; V, J and clone size are from that table. The top ten clones hold more than 7% of a sample with some 42,000 clones, around 90% of them seen once. The rearrangement joins TRBV5-1 to TRBJ2-7, with D perhaps TRBD1 (6 bases). The sample was peripheral blood. The receptor's source is a human donor in a cohort sampled during active COVID-19. CDR3 in amino acids: CASSLDQGRYEQYF. As DNA, the CDR3 is TGCGCCAGCAGCTTGGATCAGGGGCGGTACGAGCAGTACTTC.